The following is a T cell receptor beta chain sequence with its context. As yet, its antigen is unknown. The data originate from a study of cytomegalovirus exposure and HLA in healthy donors. Overall study results and limits: Most TCR sequences were seen very rarely across donors, but some public TCRs occurred in many. Researchers reportedly found TCR beta sequences accurately predicted most subjects' HLA-A and HLA-B alleles. The authors judged a highly shared variant cluster likely a sequencing artifact.

In the PCR, 60 Vbeta and 13 Jbeta primers were used. Measured with immunoSEQ multiplex PCR; TCRdb has only the in-frame clones, and not every one. The sample contains under 170,000 clones, 79% of which appear only once. The germline CDR1 and CDR2 sequences are KGHSH and LQKENI. This CDR3 is built from 16 residues. V lost 5 bases to trimming and J lost 2 bases, with 18 bases between them. The specimen was PBMCs. V usage is TRBV18 and J usage is TRBJ1-1, with D maybe TRBD1 (6 bases). The sequence was obtained from a human donor in good health. CDR3: CASSSTATGVNTEAFF. The DNA of the CDR3 is TGTGCCAGCTCATCAACTGCGACAGGAGTAAACACTGAAGCTTTCTTT.